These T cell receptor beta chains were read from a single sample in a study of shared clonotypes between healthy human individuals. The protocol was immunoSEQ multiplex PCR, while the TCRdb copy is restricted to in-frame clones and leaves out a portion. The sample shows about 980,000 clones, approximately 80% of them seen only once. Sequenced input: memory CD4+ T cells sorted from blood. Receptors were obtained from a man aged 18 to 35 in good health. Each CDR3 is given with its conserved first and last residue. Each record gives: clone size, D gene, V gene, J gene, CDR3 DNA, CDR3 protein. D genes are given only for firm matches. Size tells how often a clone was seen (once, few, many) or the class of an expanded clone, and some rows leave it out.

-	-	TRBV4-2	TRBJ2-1	TGTGCCAGCAGCCAAGATGCGGGGAAGGGGAATGAGCAGTTCTTC	CASSQDAGKGNEQFF
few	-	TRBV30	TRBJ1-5	TGTGCCTGGAGTGTTTCAGGCAATCAGCCCCAGCATTTT	CAWSVSGNQPQHF
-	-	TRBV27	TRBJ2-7	TGTGCCAGCAGTTTATCGGACGTATTCTACGAGCAGTACTTC	CASSLSDVFYEQYF
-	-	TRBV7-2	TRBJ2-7	TGTGCCAGCAGCTTATCCCGAGGTAAGCTCTACGAGCAGTACTTC	CASSLSRGKLYEQYF
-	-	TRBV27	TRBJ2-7	TGTGCCAGCAGTTTATCTCTCGGGCAGGGATTGTTCGGCGAGCAGTACTTC	CASSLSLGQGLFGEQYF
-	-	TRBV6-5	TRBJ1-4	TGTGCCAGCAATTCGGGGGGGGTCGACGAAAAACTGTTTTTT	CASNSGGVDEKLFF
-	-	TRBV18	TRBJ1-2	TGTGCCAGCTCACCACCGTCGGGGGACTATGGCTACACCTTC	CASSPPSGDYGYTF
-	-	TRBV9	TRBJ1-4	TGTGCCAGCAGCGTAGGCCTAACGGAGGGCGAAAAACTGTTTTTT	CASSVGLTEGEKLFF
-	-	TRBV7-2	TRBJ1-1	TGTGCCAGCAGCCCCGGGATGAACACTGAAGCTTTCTTT	CASSPGMNTEAFF
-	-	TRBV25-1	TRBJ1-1	TGTGCCAGCAGTGAATATGAATGGACTGAAGCTTTCTTT	CASSEYEWTEAFF
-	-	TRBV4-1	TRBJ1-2	TGCGCCAGCAGCCAACCTTCCAGGGGCTACTATGGCTACACCTTC	CASSQPSRGYYGYTF